The TCR beta chain described here comes from a study of T-cell reconstitution after alpha-beta-depleted transplantation in children. Researchers prepared the TCRbeta library using unique molecular identifiers, the study reports. TCRdb redid the calling of the PCR reads with MiXCR, one entry per CDR3 protein. The sample consists of about 980,000 distinct CDR3 sequences, about 29% of them appearing once. The study's findings and limits: It was reported that alpha-beta T cells came from several hundred expanded graft clones (about two months after transplant). It was surviving recipient T cells and thymic progenitors that gave some patients high TCRbeta diversity at day 60.

This clonotype was seen a handful of times. Its specificity is not known. Trimming shortened V by 6 bases and J by 4 bases, and 13 bases separated the two germline ends. The germline gives CDR1 WSHSY, CDR2 SAAADI. CDR3 size: 14 residues. Source: PBMCs, mostly from graft donor cells, taken 360 days after TCRalphabeta/CD19-depleted stem cell transplant. The TCR was taken from a boy in the first two years of life who had a stem cell transplant for SCID, so the T cells may come from the graft donor. J is TRBJ1-3 and V is TRBV10-2, with D possibly TRBD1 on 6 matching bases. The DNA of the CDR3 is TGCGCCAGCAGCCAACAGGGCTTCGGAAACACCATATATTTT. Translated, it gives CASSQQGFGNTIYF.